A single sample is the source of the 5 T cell receptor beta chains below, sequenced in a study of T cell therapy after organ transplantation. Their specific antigens are unknown. Sequencing was performed with immunoSEQ multiplex PCR; in TCRdb, only in-frame clones are kept and a portion is missing. The sample holds thousands of clones, approximately 70% seen once. The sample's time point: 4-8 weeks after completion of therapy. Source: CD8+ T cells from blood, taken after autologous CMV-specific T cell therapy. These receptors came from a human patient who had received a solid organ transplant and had CMV disease. Some T cells may be transferred from the graft donor.

The rearrangement links TRBV6-5 to TRBJ2-7; TRBD1 agrees at 11 bases. J lost 1 base, V lost 6 bases, and 2 bases had no gene match. The CDR3 is 14 residues long. Germline lookup yields CDR1 MNHEY and CDR2 SVGAGI. For the CDR3, the DNA is TGTGCCAGCAGCGGGACAGGGGGATCCTACGAGCAGTACTTC. Protein product: CASSGTGGSYEQYF.

V and J are TRBV7-3 and TRBJ2-3, with D possibly matching TRBD1 (6 bases). The V and J ends lost 5 bases and 6 bases respectively, with 24 bases between them. The CDR3 consists of 17 residues. In germline, CDR1 is SGHTA, CDR2 FQGTGA. This CDR3 is CASSPGEELEFFDTQYF. The CDR3 nucleotides read TGTGCCAGCAGCCCAGGGGAAGAACTTGAATTTTTCGATACGCAGTATTTT.

The V call is TRBV4-1, the J call TRBJ2-7, with D perhaps matching TRBD1 (7 bases). The V gene lost 1 base and the J gene lost 7 bases, with 20 bases spanning the gap. There are 16 residues in the CDR3. The germline gives CDR1 MGHRA, CDR2 YSYEKL. CDR3 coding DNA: TGCGCCAGCAGCCAAGCAGGGGGGACTCGCGAGGGGGAGCAGTACTTC. It encodes CASSQAGGTREGEQYF.

The rearrangement joins TRBV19 to TRBJ2-3; 8 bases are shared with TRBD2. In germline, CDR1 is LNHDA, CDR2 SQIVND (reference sequence). The CDR3 consists of 16 residues. J was trimmed by 3 bases and V by 5 bases; bases with no gene match: 10. CDR3 amino acids: CASSLIPGLGTDTQYF. DNA for the CDR3: TGTGCCAGTAGTCTGATCCCGGGACTAGGGACAGATACGCAGTATTTT.

To note about this clone: One end of the junction does not line up with germline, which may come from a read error. This sequence joins TRBV13 and TRBJ2-7; D gene uncertain. Per the germline V gene, CDR1 is PRHDT and CDR2 is FYEKMQ (reference sequence). The CDR3 is 14 residues long. CDR3 sequence: CASSLGPAAYEQYF. For the CDR3, the DNA is TGTGCCAGCAGTTTAGGGCCGGCTGCCTACGAGCAGTACTTC. Filled out from reference TRBV13 and TRBJ2-7, the complete variable domain reads AAGVIQSPRHLIKEKRETATLKCYPIPRHDTVYWYQQGPGQDPQFLISFYEKMQSDKGSIPDRFSAQQFSDYHSELNMSSLELGDSALYFCASSLGPAAYEQYFGPGTRLTVT.